The present entry profiles one T cell receptor beta chain with its context. Its antigen is undetermined. The data belong to a study of cytomegalovirus exposure and HLA in healthy donors. Study-wide findings and caveats: One variant, a missense change in DCLRE1C, was linked in a later analysis to TCR beta V- and J-gene trimming.

The CDR3 length is 16 residues. Germline V gene sequence: CDR1 LGHNA, CDR2 YSLEER. With V trimmed by 0 bases and J by 8 bases, 8 bases remained unmatched. 60 Vbeta and 13 Jbeta primers were used in PCR. Profiling relied on immunoSEQ multiplex PCR, and the TCRdb table lists in-frame clones only, not all of them. The sample consists of roughly 140,000 clones, approximately 85% of them appearing once. Sequenced: PBMCs. The chain has TRBV4-3 and TRBJ2-3; 10 bases are a match to TRBD2. This TCR came from a woman between 18 and 29 years old in good health and CMV-seronegative. The CDR3 nucleotides are TGCGCCAGCAGCCAAGAGAGAACTAGCGGGGTGGGTACGCAGTATTTT. This gives the protein CASSQERTSGVGTQYF.